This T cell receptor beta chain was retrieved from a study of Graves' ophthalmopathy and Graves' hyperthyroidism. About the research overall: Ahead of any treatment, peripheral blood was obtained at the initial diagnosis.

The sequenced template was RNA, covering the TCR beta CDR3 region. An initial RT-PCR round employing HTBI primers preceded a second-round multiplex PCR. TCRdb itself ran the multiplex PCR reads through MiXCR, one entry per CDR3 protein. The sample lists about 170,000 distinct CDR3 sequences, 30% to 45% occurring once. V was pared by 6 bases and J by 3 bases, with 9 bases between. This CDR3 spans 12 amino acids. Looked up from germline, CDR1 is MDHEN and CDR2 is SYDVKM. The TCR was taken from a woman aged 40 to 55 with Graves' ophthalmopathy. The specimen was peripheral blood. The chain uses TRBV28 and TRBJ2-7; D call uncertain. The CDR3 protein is CASSSGFYEQYF. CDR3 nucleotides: TGTGCCAGCAGCTCCGGTTTCTACGAGCAGTACTTC.